This entry is about one T cell receptor beta chain. The antigen remains undetermined. This CDR3 region has 15 residues. Trimming left V 7 bases short and J 0 bases short, with 10 bases between. Germline CDR1 MNHNY, CDR2 SVGAGI (reference sequence). The protocol was immunoSEQ multiplex PCR, while the TCRdb copy is restricted to in-frame clones and leaves out a portion. This sample has some 45,000 clones; 80% to 95% occur once, and the top ten carry 5.6%. This specimen comes from a study of cytomegalovirus exposure and HLA in healthy donors. Regarding the study as a whole: Cytomegalovirus association was listed for about 180 TCR beta chains. The classifier was said to identify cytomegalovirus status with high specificity and sensitivity.

The material sequenced was PBMCs. The V and J genes are TRBV6-6 and TRBJ1-6; D gene unclear. This TCR derives from a man between 18 and 29 years old in good health and CMV-seronegative. The CDR3 here is CASIKESSYNSPLHF. CDR3 sequence (DNA): TGTGCCAGCATCAAGGAGAGCTCCTATAATTCACCCCTCCACTTT.